Reported below is one T cell receptor beta chain. The antigen is unknown. The method was immunoSEQ multiplex PCR; TCRdb's version includes in-frame clones alone and lacks a portion of them. The sample includes some 300,000 clones, around 83% of them seen just once. This specimen comes from a study of Ad26.COV2.S vaccination and SARS-CoV-2 variants. Across the whole study: Participant was drawn from the COV1001 Ad26.COV2.S trial arm. Into the muscle, Ad26.COV2.S was dosed once or twice, 56 days apart. Study-level results: A substantial breadth of spike-specific CD8+ and CD4+ T cell responses after vaccination has been reported. It is possible that the TCR breadth and depth analyses underestimated the total T cell responses.

Germline values: CDR1 SGHDT, CDR2 YYEEEE. V was clipped by 5 bases and J by 0 bases, with 17 bases between them. There are 16 residues in the CDR3. Described treatment: approximately 18 received Ad26.COV2.S at low or high dose, single or two shots; 5 received placebo; per-sample allocation not given. Specimens were obtained on day 63 following the first vaccine or placebo injection. Source: peripheral blood, taken in a trial of Ad26.COV2.S vaccine versus placebo. This chain links TRBV5-6 with TRBJ1-1; TRBD1 might be the D (6 bases). The clonotype was recovered from a person aged 18 to 59 who received the Ad26.COV2.S COVID-19 vaccine or a placebo. The CDR3 protein is CASRYVGGDMNTEAFF. The CDR3 bases are TGTGCCAGCAGATACGTAGGGGGGGATATGAACACTGAAGCTTTCTTT.